The rows below give T cell receptor beta chains drawn from one sample of a study of blood T cells in healthy people across ages. TCRdb independently ran MiXCR on the 5' RACE reads; one entry per CDR3 protein. The sample lists over 1,500,000 distinct CDR3 sequences, roughly two fifths occurring once. The material sequenced was blood. The receptors were sampled from a human donor in good health. Both conserved end residues are part of each CDR3. A D gene is named only where the DNA matches it firmly. Clone sizes are given selectively: once, few, many, or a class where the clone is expanded.

V gene: TRBV6-5
J gene: TRBJ1-1
clone size: NA
D gene: NA
CDR3 protein: CASSSLLARVNTEAFF
CDR3 DNA: TGTGCCAGCAGTTCCCTTCTTGCTAGGGTCAACACTGAAGCTTTCTTT

V gene: TRBV6-2/TRBV6-3
J gene: TRBJ1-1
clone size: NA
D gene: NA
CDR3 protein: CASGSRGRNTEAFF
CDR3 DNA: TGTGCCAGCGGAAGCAGGGGAAGGAACACTGAAGCTTTCTTT

V gene: TRBV12-5
J gene: TRBJ2-1
clone size: NA
D gene: NA
CDR3 protein: CASGPMDTRYNEQFF
CDR3 DNA: TGTGCTAGTGGTCCGATGGATACCCGCTACAATGAGCAGTTCTTC

V gene: TRBV18
J gene: TRBJ1-1
clone size: many
D gene: NA
CDR3 protein: CASSRDGDTEAFF
CDR3 DNA: TGTGCCAGCTCACGAGACGGAGACACTGAAGCTTTCTTT

V gene: TRBV5-1
J gene: TRBJ2-1
clone size: NA
D gene: TRBD2
CDR3 protein: CASSPLRGGRDEQFF
CDR3 DNA: TGCGCCAGCAGCCCCCTGCGGGGGGGCCGTGATGAGCAGTTCTTC

V gene: TRBV29-1
J gene: TRBJ1-3
clone size: NA
D gene: NA
CDR3 protein: CSVVRDRNGNTIYF
CDR3 DNA: TGCAGCGTTGTAAGAGACAGAAATGGAAACACCATATATTTT

V gene: TRBV18
J gene: TRBJ2-1
clone size: few
D gene: TRBD2
CDR3 protein: CASSPPSGGTNEQFF
CDR3 DNA: TGTGCCAGCTCACCACCGAGCGGGGGGACCAATGAGCAGTTCTTC

V gene: TRBV27
J gene: TRBJ2-4
clone size: NA
D gene: NA
CDR3 protein: CVSSTGTRAKNIQYF
CDR3 DNA: TGTGTCAGCAGTACCGGGACAAGAGCCAAAAACATTCAGTACTTC

V gene: TRBV4-2
J gene: TRBJ1-4
clone size: NA
D gene: TRBD1
CDR3 protein: CASSQARGLGEKLFF
CDR3 DNA: TGTGCCAGCAGCCAAGCCAGGGGGCTCGGTGAAAAACTGTTTTTT

V gene: TRBV7-8
J gene: TRBJ2-1
clone size: few
D gene: TRBD2
CDR3 protein: CASRLPLRLAPYNEQFF
CDR3 DNA: TGTGCCAGCAGACTACCACTCCGACTAGCGCCCTACAATGAGCAGTTCTTC

V gene: TRBV7-2
J gene: TRBJ2-6
clone size: NA
D gene: NA
CDR3 protein: CASSSEGGLYGANVLTF
CDR3 DNA: TGTGCCAGCAGCTCAGAGGGGGGGCTTTATGGGGCCAACGTCCTGACTTTC

V gene: TRBV20-1
J gene: TRBJ1-2
clone size: NA
D gene: NA
CDR3 protein: CSARGPFYGYTF
CDR3 DNA: TGCAGTGCTAGAGGGCCATTCTATGGCTACACCTTC

V gene: TRBV2
J gene: TRBJ1-2
clone size: NA
D gene: TRBD1
CDR3 protein: CATSRGRRGNGYTF
CDR3 DNA: TGTGCCACGTCCAGGGGGCGCCGAGGAAATGGCTACACCTTC

V gene: TRBV2
J gene: TRBJ2-3
clone size: NA
D gene: NA
CDR3 protein: CASKRTAGGDTQYF
CDR3 DNA: TGTGCCAGCAAAAGGACAGCAGGCGGGGATACGCAGTATTTT

V gene: TRBV5-1
J gene: TRBJ2-3
clone size: NA
D gene: TRBD2
CDR3 protein: CASSLRLAGARTDTQYF
CDR3 DNA: TGCGCCAGCAGCCTACGACTAGCGGGGGCCCGCACAGATACGCAGTATTTT

V gene: TRBV12-3/TRBV12-4
J gene: TRBJ2-3
clone size: few
D gene: NA
CDR3 protein: CASSLMGAGRRTDTQYF
CDR3 DNA: TGTGCCAGCAGTTTAATGGGGGCAGGGCGCCGCACAGATACGCAGTATTTT

V gene: TRBV7-2
J gene: TRBJ1-5
clone size: NA
D gene: NA
CDR3 protein: CASSTRQGGNQPQHF
CDR3 DNA: TGTGCCAGCAGCACTCGTCAGGGAGGCAATCAGCCCCAGCATTTT

V gene: TRBV2
J gene: TRBJ2-4
clone size: many
D gene: TRBD2
CDR3 protein: CASSGVTSGLLYF
CDR3 DNA: TGTGCCAGCAGTGGGGTTACTAGCGGCTTGCTGTACTTC

V gene: TRBV28
J gene: TRBJ1-5
clone size: NA
D gene: TRBD1
CDR3 protein: CASSSPTGPQPQHF
CDR3 DNA: TGTGCCAGCAGTTCCCCGACAGGGCCCCAGCCCCAGCATTTT

V gene: TRBV18
J gene: TRBJ2-5
clone size: NA
D gene: NA
CDR3 protein: CASSPGIQGTQYF
CDR3 DNA: TGTGCCAGCTCACCTGGGATCCAAGGGACCCAGTACTTC

V gene: TRBV5-5
J gene: TRBJ2-3
clone size: many
D gene: NA
CDR3 protein: CASELGAGSTDTQYF
CDR3 DNA: TGTGCCAGCGAGCTAGGAGCGGGCTCCACAGATACGCAGTATTTT

V gene: TRBV7-6
J gene: TRBJ1-5
clone size: NA
D gene: NA
CDR3 protein: CASSLGPRLGTQHF
CDR3 DNA: TGTGCCAGCAGCTTAGGGCCCCGTCTGGGGACCCAGCATTTT

V gene: TRBV15
J gene: TRBJ1-5
clone size: NA
D gene: NA
CDR3 protein: CATSRDLGSHQPQHF
CDR3 DNA: TGTGCCACCAGCAGAGATCTGGGCTCCCATCAGCCCCAGCATTTT

V gene: TRBV9
J gene: TRBJ2-7
clone size: NA
D gene: TRBD1
CDR3 protein: CASSSQTGDTYEQYF
CDR3 DNA: TGTGCCAGCAGCTCCCAGACAGGGGATACCTACGAGCAGTACTTC

V gene: TRBV7-6
J gene: TRBJ2-7
clone size: NA
D gene: NA
CDR3 protein: CASSQETRYEQYF
CDR3 DNA: TGTGCCAGCAGCCAGGAGACCCGCTACGAGCAGTACTTC

V gene: TRBV10-3
J gene: TRBJ2-3
clone size: few
D gene: TRBD2
CDR3 protein: CAISEGRGVPDTQYF
CDR3 DNA: TGTGCCATCAGTGAGGGACGGGGGGTCCCAGATACGCAGTATTTT

V gene: TRBV3-1
J gene: TRBJ2-7
clone size: few
D gene: NA
CDR3 protein: CASSRIRDEQYF
CDR3 DNA: TGTGCCAGCAGCCGTATCCGGGACGAGCAGTACTTC

V gene: TRBV5-1
J gene: TRBJ2-5
clone size: NA
D gene: NA
CDR3 protein: CASSLRGGNIFGETQYF
CDR3 DNA: TGCGCCAGCAGCTTGCGCGGGGGCAATATTTTTGGAGAGACCCAGTACTTC

V gene: TRBV5-1
J gene: TRBJ2-7
clone size: NA
D gene: NA
CDR3 protein: CASKRGVDAYEQYF
CDR3 DNA: TGCGCCAGCAAGAGGGGAGTCGATGCCTACGAGCAGTACTTC

V gene: TRBV3-1
J gene: TRBJ1-2
clone size: few
D gene: NA
CDR3 protein: CASSGPKYGYTF
CDR3 DNA: TGTGCCAGCTCTGGACCGAAATATGGCTACACCTTC

V gene: TRBV7-2
J gene: TRBJ1-1
clone size: NA
D gene: NA
CDR3 protein: CASTPRPLMNTEAFF
CDR3 DNA: TGTGCCAGCACTCCCCGTCCCCTGATGAACACTGAAGCTTTCTTT

V gene: TRBV5-6
J gene: TRBJ1-1
clone size: NA
D gene: NA
CDR3 protein: CASSYRDWDTEAFF
CDR3 DNA: TGTGCCAGCAGCTACAGGGATTGGGACACTGAAGCTTTCTTT

V gene: TRBV5-6
J gene: TRBJ2-1
clone size: few
D gene: NA
CDR3 protein: CASSRGVGSYNEQFF
CDR3 DNA: TGTGCCAGCAGCCGTGGGGTAGGGTCCTACAATGAGCAGTTCTTC

V gene: TRBV20-1
J gene: TRBJ1-4
clone size: NA
D gene: NA
CDR3 protein: CSATPGTGQEKLFF
CDR3 DNA: TGCAGTGCAACGCCCGGGACGGGGCAGGAAAAACTGTTTTTT

V gene: TRBV9
J gene: TRBJ2-7
clone size: NA
D gene: TRBD2
CDR3 protein: CASSAESSGGSHEQYF
CDR3 DNA: TGTGCCAGCAGCGCCGAATCTAGCGGGGGGTCTCACGAGCAGTACTTC

V gene: TRBV7-2
J gene: TRBJ2-1
clone size: NA
D gene: TRBD1
CDR3 protein: CASSRQGSDEQFF
CDR3 DNA: TGTGCCAGCAGTCGACAGGGTTCAGATGAGCAGTTCTTC

V gene: TRBV4-3
J gene: TRBJ1-4
clone size: few
D gene: NA
CDR3 protein: CASSQEQHNEKLFF
CDR3 DNA: TGCGCCAGCAGCCAAGAACAGCATAATGAAAAACTGTTTTTT

V gene: TRBV4-1
J gene: TRBJ1-5
clone size: NA
D gene: NA
CDR3 protein: CASSQEIAGHQPQHF
CDR3 DNA: TGCGCCAGCAGCCAAGAAATCGCCGGACATCAGCCCCAGCATTTT

V gene: TRBV28
J gene: TRBJ2-2
clone size: NA
D gene: TRBD1
CDR3 protein: CASSRAPRTGGSGELFF
CDR3 DNA: TGTGCCAGCAGTAGGGCTCCCCGGACAGGGGGCAGCGGGGAGCTGTTTTTT

V gene: TRBV20-1
J gene: TRBJ2-5
clone size: NA
D gene: TRBD2
CDR3 protein: CSAIGGGEGQETQYF
CDR3 DNA: TGCAGTGCTATTGGGGGGGGTGAGGGACAAGAGACCCAGTACTTC

V gene: TRBV2
J gene: TRBJ1-5
clone size: NA
D gene: NA
CDR3 protein: CASSEGTYQPQHF
CDR3 DNA: TGTGCCAGCAGTGAGGGGACTTATCAGCCCCAGCATTTT

V gene: TRBV9
J gene: TRBJ1-2
clone size: few
D gene: NA
CDR3 protein: CASSVDLLGDPRGYTF
CDR3 DNA: TGTGCCAGCAGCGTAGATCTTCTAGGGGATCCGAGGGGCTACACCTTC

V gene: TRBV4-1
J gene: TRBJ2-7
clone size: few
D gene: NA
CDR3 protein: CASSRDGRGDLSYEQYF
CDR3 DNA: TGCGCCAGCAGCCGCGACGGCAGGGGCGATCTCTCCTACGAGCAGTACTTC

V gene: TRBV24-1
J gene: TRBJ2-5
clone size: NA
D gene: NA
CDR3 protein: CATSDLREQETQYF
CDR3 DNA: TGTGCCACCAGTGATTTAAGAGAACAAGAGACCCAGTACTTC